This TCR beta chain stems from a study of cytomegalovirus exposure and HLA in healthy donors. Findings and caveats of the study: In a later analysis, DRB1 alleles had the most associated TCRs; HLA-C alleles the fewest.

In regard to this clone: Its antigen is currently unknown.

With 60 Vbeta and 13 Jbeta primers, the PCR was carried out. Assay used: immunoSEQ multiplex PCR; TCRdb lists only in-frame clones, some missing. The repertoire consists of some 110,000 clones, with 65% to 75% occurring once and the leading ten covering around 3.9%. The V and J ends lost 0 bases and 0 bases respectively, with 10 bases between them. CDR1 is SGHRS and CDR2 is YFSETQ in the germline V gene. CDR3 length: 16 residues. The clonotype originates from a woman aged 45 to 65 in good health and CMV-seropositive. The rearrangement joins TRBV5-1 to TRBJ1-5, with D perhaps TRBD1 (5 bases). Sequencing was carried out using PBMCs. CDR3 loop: CASSLVGGNSNQPQHF. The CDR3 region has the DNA TGCGCCAGCAGCTTGGTGGGGGGGAATAGCAATCAGCCCCAGCATTTT.